Given below is one TCR beta chain in context. The data are from a study of blood T cell repertoires in COVID-19. Study-wide background: PBMCs, B-cell-depleted T cells, or T cells were the source of the cDNA or gDNA that made up the material.

Authors' data handling: By means of reference gene primer amplification, nucleated cell counts were estimated. Some clones are missing from TCRdb's copy, which holds only in-frame ones; the method was immunoSEQ multiplex PCR. V and J calls plus clone size are reproduced from that table; the DNA served to infer D and trimming. This sample has about 140,000 clones, with almost 80% found just once. V lost 5 bases and J lost 7, with 19 bases in between. The CDR3 has 14 residues. Germline V lookup: CDR1 SGHRS, CDR2 YFSETQ. Participants came from about two dozen US areas, aged about 18 to 95 years. Clinical history reported by participants formed the basis on which cohorts were assigned.

This sequence originates from a woman aged 45-65 years who had recovered from COVID-19. V is TRBV5-1 and J is TRBJ2-7, with D tentatively TRBD2 (7 bases). The specimen was PBMCs or T cells enriched from blood (not recorded which). CDR3 region: CASRSTGRGGEQYF. In DNA, the CDR3 is TGCGCCAGCAGGTCAACAGGGAGGGGCGGGGAGCAGTACTTC. Full variable domain (rest looked up from reference TRBV5-1 and TRBJ2-7): KAGVTQTPRYLIKTRGQQVTLSCSPISGHRSVSWYQQTPGQGLQFLFEYFSETQRNKGNFPGRFSGRQFSNSRSEMNVSTLELGDSALYLCASRSTGRGGEQYFGPGTRLTVT.